Following are 24 T cell receptor beta chains from one sample sequenced in a study of T cells after yellow fever vaccination. MiXCR, run by TCRdb on the 5' RACE reads, gives a single entry per CDR3 protein. This sample has hundreds of thousands of distinct CDR3 sequences, with roughly an eighth found just once. The starting material was PBMCs, obtained on the day of the yellow fever booster vaccination. These receptors were collected from a man aged 30-40 years who received the YFV17D yellow fever vaccine.

The chain combines TRBV19 with TRBJ2-7; TRBD1 agrees at 8 bases. The CDR3 loop spans 18 amino acids. V dropped 5 bases and J dropped 2; count of bases not matched to a gene: 17. In germline, CDR1 is LNHDA, CDR2 SQIVND (reference sequence). The CDR3 loop is CASSARGRQPPGTYEQYF. CDR3 in DNA: TGTGCCAGTAGTGCCAGGGGGCGACAGCCTCCCGGCACCTACGAGCAGTACTTC.

This clonotype was seen a few times. The gene calls are TRBV7-2 and TRBJ2-7, with 8 bases lining up with TRBD2. V lost 5 bases to trimming and J lost 0 bases; unmatched junction nucleotides: 6. The CDR3 consists of 15 residues. The germline gives CDR1 SGHTA, CDR2 FQGNSA. CDR3 nucleotide sequence: TGTGCCAGCAGCGGTAGCGGGACCGCCTCCTACGAGCAGTACTTC. It codes for CASSGSGTASYEQYF.

The table lists this clonotype with many counts. The chain combines TRBV7-3 with TRBJ2-3; 12 bases match TRBD2. This CDR3 has 16 amino acids. Germline values: CDR1 SGHTA, CDR2 FQGTGA. Trimming took 4 bases from V and 0 from J; bases not matched to a gene: 2. The CDR3 DNA sequence: TGTGCCAGCAGCTCCGGACTAGCGGGAAGCACAGATACGCAGTATTTT. This sequence encodes CASSSGLAGSTDTQYF. The whole variable domain, filled in from reference TRBV7-3 and TRBJ2-3, reads GAGVSQTPSNKVTEKGKYVELRCDPISGHTALYWYRQSLGQGPEFLIYFQGTGAADDSGLPNDRFFAVRPEGSVSTLKIQRTERGDSAVYLCASSSGLAGSTDTQYFGPGTRLTVL.

This clonotype has a count of ten or more. V usage is TRBV7-9 and J usage is TRBJ2-5, with D maybe TRBD2 (5 bases). The CDR3 is 12 residues long. Deletions cut 5 bases from V and 5 bases from J, with 9 bases between. The germline gives CDR1 SEHNR, CDR2 FQNEAQ (reference sequence). The CDR3 sequence is CASSQRRETQYF. Here the CDR3 DNA reads TGTGCCAGCAGCCAAAGGAGGGAGACCCAGTACTTC. Complete variable domain (other parts from reference TRBV7-9 and TRBJ2-5): DTGVSQNPRHKITKRGQNVTFRCDPISEHNRLYWYRQTLGQGPEFLTYFQNEAQLEKSRLLSDRFSAERPKGSFSTLEIQRTEQGDSAMYLCASSQRRETQYFGPGTRLLVL.

The chain combines TRBV20-1 with TRBJ2-5, with D possibly TRBD1 on 6 matching bases. Germline CDR1 is DFQATT and CDR2 is SNEGSKA (reference sequence). This CDR3 contains 13 residues. V lost 4 bases and J lost 2, with 11 bases in between. In DNA, the CDR3 is TGCAGTGCTACACCCGGGACACAAGAGACCCAGTACTTC. Translated, it gives CSATPGTQETQYF.

The sample holds a few counts of this clonotype. V usage is TRBV20-1 and J usage is TRBJ2-7, with 10 positions matching TRBD2. CDR3 length: 15 residues. Per germline, CDR1 DFQATT and CDR2 SNEGSKA (reference sequence). V shed 2 bases, J shed 3 bases, and the junction held 7 bases outside the gene matches. The CDR3 nucleotides are TGCAGTGCTAGAAGAAAGACTAGCGGGCTCTACGAGCAGTACTTC. Its translation: CSARRKTSGLYEQYF.

V usage is TRBV7-2 and J usage is TRBJ1-2; TRBD1 aligns across 11 bases. Germline assignment: CDR1 SGHTA and CDR2 FQGNSA. Germline trimming cut 1 base from V and 4 bases from J; bases unmatched to any gene: 2. The CDR3 spans 15 residues. The CDR3 loop is CASSLGTGGGYGYTF. For the CDR3, the DNA is TGTGCCAGCAGCTTAGGGACAGGGGGCGGCTATGGCTACACCTTC. Full variable domain (outside the CDR3, taken from reference TRBV7-2 and TRBJ1-2): GAGVSQSPSNKVTEKGKDVELRCDPISGHTALYWYRQSLGQGLEFLIYFQGNSAPDKSGLPSDRFSAERTGGSVSTLTIQRTQQEDSAVYLCASSLGTGGGYGYTFGSGTRLTVV.

This clonotype was counted a few times. The rearrangement links TRBV9 to TRBJ1-1; the match to TRBD1 covers 7 bases. The CDR3 length is 13 residues. J was trimmed by 3 bases and V by 2 bases; bases with no gene match: 1. The germline gives CDR1 SGDLS, CDR2 YYNGEE. The CDR3 region has the DNA TGTGCCAGCAGCGTCGACAGGGACACTGAAGCTTTCTTT. As protein: CASSVDRDTEAFF.

Many counts were recorded for this clonotype. This chain uses TRBV10-1 with TRBJ2-3; unclear D gene. Trimming took off 1 base at V and 1 base at J, with 3 bases between the two ends. This CDR3 is 13 amino acids long. Germline lookup yields CDR1 WNHNN and CDR2 SYGVQD (reference sequence). DNA for the CDR3: TGCGCCAGCAGTGAGTTTGGCACAGATACGCAGTATTTT. It specifies CASSEFGTDTQYF.

The chain links TRBV7-6 to TRBJ2-5, with D perhaps matching TRBD1 (6 bases). There are 13 residues in the CDR3. The V end was cut by 2 bases, the J end by 6 bases, with 10 bases between. Germline CDR1 and CDR2: SGHVS and FNYEAQ. The CDR3 DNA reads TGTGCCAGCAGCTTAAACAGGGTAAAGACCCAGTACTTC. Its protein product is CASSLNRVKTQYF. Complete variable domain (other parts from reference TRBV7-6 and TRBJ2-5): GAGVSQSPRYKVTKRGQDVALRCDPISGHVSLYWYRQALGQGPEFLTYFNYEAQQDKSGLPNDRFSAERPEGSISTLTIQRTEQRDSAMYRCASSLNRVKTQYFGPGTRLLVL.

This clonotype was picked up a small number of times. V gene TRBV3-1 combines with J gene TRBJ1-1; TRBD1 might be the D (5 bases). V shed 7 bases and J shed 4 bases, with 10 bases lying between them. This CDR3 has 12 amino acids. In germline, CDR1 is LGHDT, CDR2 YNNKEL (reference sequence). The CDR3 coding sequence is TGTGCCAGCAAGGATAGGGGCACTGAAGCTTTCTTT. Protein product: CASKDRGTEAFF.

This chain links TRBV7-9 with TRBJ2-5; TRBD2 matches 11 bases. V shed 4 bases and J 2 bases; nucleotides not matched to a gene: 9. There are 17 residues in the CDR3. The germline V gene has CDR1 SEHNR and CDR2 FQNEAQ (reference sequence). This CDR3 reads CASSSPPGLAVQETQYF. DNA for the CDR3: TGTGCCAGCAGCTCACCGCCGGGACTAGCGGTTCAAGAGACCCAGTACTTC.

The sample holds many counts of this clonotype. This rearrangement joins TRBV4-3 to TRBJ2-3; the match to TRBD2 covers 7 bases. Germline trimming cut 1 base from V and 4 bases from J; bases unmatched to any gene: 8. The CDR3 spans 16 residues. Germline loops: CDR1 LGHNA, CDR2 YSLEER. This CDR3 reads CASSQAPAGDPDTQYF. The CDR3 bases are TGCGCCAGCAGCCAAGCTCCCGCGGGAGACCCAGATACGCAGTATTTT.

This clonotype showed up just a few times. This chain uses TRBV4-2 with TRBJ1-6; no clear D. The CDR3 contains 13 residues. Trimming left V 0 bases short and J 8 bases short, with 5 bases between. Germline lookup yields CDR1 LGHNA and CDR2 YNFKEQ. The chain's CDR3 is CASSQDPYSPLHF. The CDR3, as DNA: TGTGCCAGCAGCCAAGATCCTTATTCACCCCTCCACTTT.

This clonotype was detected many times. The genes are TRBV5-5 and TRBJ1-6; D is ambiguous. This CDR3 region has 13 residues. Trimming stripped 5 bases from V and 8 bases from J, with 11 bases between. Looked up from germline, CDR1 is SGHKS and CDR2 is YYEKEE (reference sequence). CDR3 DNA sequence: TGTGCCAGCAGGTCCCTTGGAGATTCACCCCTCCACTTT. Translating it yields CASRSLGDSPLHF.

This clonotype showed up many times. The V gene is TRBV5-1, the J gene TRBJ2-1; no clear D gene. The V end was cut by 0 bases, the J end by 8 bases, with 12 bases between. CDR3 length equals 14 residues. Looked up from germline, CDR1 is SGHRS and CDR2 is YFSETQ. This CDR3 reads CASSLEDLSHEQFF. The CDR3 region has the DNA TGCGCCAGCAGCTTGGAGGACCTCTCACATGAGCAGTTCTTC.

This clonotype was counted at least ten times. The chain links TRBV30 to TRBJ2-3; D is perhaps TRBD1 (5 bases). V gave up 2 bases and J gave up 1 base, with 7 bases separating them. Germline assignment: CDR1 GTSNPN and CDR2 SVGIG (reference sequence). The CDR3 runs to 13 residues. CDR3 residues: CAWSLRGTDTQYF. In nucleotides, the CDR3 is TGTGCCTGGAGTCTCAGGGGCACAGATACGCAGTATTTT.

At least ten counts were recorded for this clonotype. The chain recombines TRBV7-2 with TRBJ1-5; D not certain. Trimming took off 2 bases at V and 5 bases at J, with 4 bases between the two ends. Germline V CDR1 and CDR2: SGHTA, FQGNSA. The CDR3 has 12 residues. The CDR3 reads CASSLYDQPQHF. The CDR3 bases are TGTGCCAGCAGCTTATACGATCAGCCCCAGCATTTT.

The V call is TRBV18, the J call TRBJ2-7, with 11 bases aligning to TRBD2. Germline lookup yields CDR1 KGHSH and CDR2 LQKENI. This CDR3 comprises 15 residues. With 4 bases clipped from V and 4 bases from J, the junction kept 6 bases outside the gene matches. The CDR3 sequence is CASSRGTSGLYEQYF. As DNA, the CDR3 is TGTGCCAGCTCACGTGGGACTAGCGGTTTATACGAGCAGTACTTC.

The chain recombines TRBV29-1 with TRBJ2-4; D call uncertain. CDR1 SQVTM and CDR2 ANQGSEA come from the germline V gene. The germline V and J ends were trimmed by 6 bases and 1 base, with 13 bases remaining between them. CDR3 length equals 14 residues. In DNA form, the CDR3 reads TGCAGCGTAATCAGCATGGGGGCCAAAAACATTCAGTACTTC. It yields the protein CSVISMGAKNIQYF.

This clonotype was detected ten times or more. The chain combines TRBV11-2 with TRBJ2-3; TRBD2 matches 10 bases. Per germline, CDR1 SGHAT and CDR2 FQNNGV. This CDR3 is 17 amino acids long. The junction had 13 bases not matched to a gene; V was cut back by 5 bases and J by 5 bases. CDR3 DNA: TGTGCCAGCAGCCCAGTTGCTAGCGGGAGCCCCCAAGATACGCAGTATTTT. Translating it yields CASSPVASGSPQDTQYF.

The chain employs TRBV28 and TRBJ2-3; D is unresolved. The CDR3 runs to 14 residues. Trimming cost V 3 bases and J 2 bases, with 9 bases left between them. Per germline, CDR1 MDHEN and CDR2 SYDVKM. CDR3 residues: CASSFAADTDTQYF. CDR3 nucleotides: TGTGCCAGCAGTTTTGCGGCAGACACAGATACGCAGTATTTT.

There are a few counts of this clonotype. The V call is TRBV29-1, the J call TRBJ2-1; D uncertain. Trimming stripped 5 bases from V and 6 bases from J, with 8 bases between. The CDR3 has 11 residues. Germline V lookup: CDR1 SQVTM, CDR2 ANQGSEA. The CDR3 DNA reads TGCAGCGTTAGTGGGATCAATGAGCAGTTCTTC. This translates into CSVSGINEQFF.

The chain combines TRBV2 with TRBJ2-2; no reliable D call. V lost 3 bases and J lost 7, with 12 bases in between. CDR1 and CDR2 from the germline V gene are SNHLY and FYNNEI. CDR3 length equals 14 residues. CDR3 sequence: CASSDRLFYGELFF. In DNA form, the CDR3 reads TGTGCCAGCAGTGATAGACTCTTTTACGGGGAGCTGTTTTTT.